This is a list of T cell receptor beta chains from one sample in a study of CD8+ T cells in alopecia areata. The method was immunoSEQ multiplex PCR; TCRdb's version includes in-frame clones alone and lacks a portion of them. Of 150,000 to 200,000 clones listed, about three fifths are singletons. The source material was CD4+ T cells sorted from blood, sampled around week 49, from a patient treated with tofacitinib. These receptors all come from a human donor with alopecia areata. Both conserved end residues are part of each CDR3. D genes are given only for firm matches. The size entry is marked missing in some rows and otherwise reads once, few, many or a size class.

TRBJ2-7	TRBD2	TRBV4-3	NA	TGCGCCAGCAGCCAACAGCGGGGGTACGAGCAGTACTTC	CASSQQRGYEQYF
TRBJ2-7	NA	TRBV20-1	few	TGCAGTGCCGAACAGGGCTACGAGCAGTACTTC	CSAEQGYEQYF
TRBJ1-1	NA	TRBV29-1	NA	TGCAGCGTTGTTCGGGGGCTGAACACTGAAGCTTTCTTT	CSVVRGLNTEAFF
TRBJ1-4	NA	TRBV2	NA	TGTGCCAGCAGTGAAATGGGTTCCTCAGGCGAAAAACTGTTTTTT	CASSEMGSSGEKLFF
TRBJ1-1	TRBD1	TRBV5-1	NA	TGCGCCAGCAGCTTGGCGGAGAACAGGGGGCCTCAAGCTTTCTTT	CASSLAENRGPQAFF
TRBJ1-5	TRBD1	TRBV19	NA	TGTGCCAGTAGTGCGCAGGGGGGAGGTCAGCCCCAGCATTTT	CASSAQGGGQPQHF
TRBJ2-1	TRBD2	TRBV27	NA	TGTGCCAGCAGATCCTCGGGGGGGAAGGGCAATGAGCAGTTCTTC	CASRSSGGKGNEQFF
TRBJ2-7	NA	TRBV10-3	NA	TGTGCCATCAGTGAGTCTCCCAGGGCCTACGAGCAGTACTTC	CAISESPRAYEQYF
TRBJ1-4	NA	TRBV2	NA	TGTGCCAGCAGCCTCGACAGACTAACTAATGAAAAACTGTTTTTT	CASSLDRLTNEKLFF
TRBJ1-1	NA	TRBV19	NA	TGTGCCAGTAGTAGGAGGGGTGAAGCTTTCTTT	CASSRRGEAFF
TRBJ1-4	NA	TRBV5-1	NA	TGCGCCAGCAGCCTCGAGACAGGTGAAAAACTGTTTTTT	CASSLETGEKLFF
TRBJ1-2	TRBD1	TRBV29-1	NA	TGCAGCGTTGAAGGGGGACAGGGGGCCGATGGCTACACCTTC	CSVEGGQGADGYTF
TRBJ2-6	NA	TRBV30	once	TGTGCCTGGAGTTCGGGGAACGGGGCCAACGTCCTGACTTTC	CAWSSGNGANVLTF
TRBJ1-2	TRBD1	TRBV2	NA	TGTGCCACCGCGGAGGACAGGACCTATGGCTACACCTTC	CATAEDRTYGYTF
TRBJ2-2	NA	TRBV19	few	TGTGCCAGTAGCCCCCGGGGCCTGAACACCGGGGAGCTGTTTTTT	CASSPRGLNTGELFF
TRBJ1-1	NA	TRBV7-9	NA	TGTGCCAGCAGCCTCACGGGACCCGAAGCTTTCTTT	CASSLTGPEAFF
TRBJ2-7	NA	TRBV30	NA	TGTGCCTGGAGCTTGACGGGGGGCTATTCTTCGTACGAGCAGTACTTC	CAWSLTGGYSSYEQYF
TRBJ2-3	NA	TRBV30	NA	TGTGCCTGGGGTCGTGGGGTTGACACAGATACGCAGTATTTT	CAWGRGVDTDTQYF
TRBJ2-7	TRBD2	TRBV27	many	TGTGCCAGCAGTTTAGCGGGGGGGCCTTACGAGCAGTACTTC	CASSLAGGPYEQYF
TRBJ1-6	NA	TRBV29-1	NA	TGCAGCGTCGCTCAGGGACCCTCCAATTCACCCCTCCACTTT	CSVAQGPSNSPLHF
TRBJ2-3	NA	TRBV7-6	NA	TGTGCCAGCAGCTTAAGTCAGCAAGATACGCAGTATTTT	CASSLSQQDTQYF
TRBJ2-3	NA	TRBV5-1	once	TGCGCCAGCAGCTTGCGTCCAGGGATGGGAATGGATACGCAGTATTTT	CASSLRPGMGMDTQYF
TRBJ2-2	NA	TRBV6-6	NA	TGTGCCAGCAGTACGAACACCGGGGAGCTGTTTTTT	CASSTNTGELFF
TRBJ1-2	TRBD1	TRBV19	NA	TGTGCCAGTAGTATCGGACAGGCGTCTAACTATGGCTACACCTTC	CASSIGQASNYGYTF
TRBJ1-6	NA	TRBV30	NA	TGTGCCTGGAGTGTCCAGCGCCAGGGACAATCACCCCTCCACTTT	CAWSVQRQGQSPLHF
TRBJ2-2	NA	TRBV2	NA	TGTGCCAGCAGTGATTGGGGTACCGGGGAGCTGTTTTTT	CASSDWGTGELFF
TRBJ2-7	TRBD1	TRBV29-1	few	TGCAGCGTATTGGGACAGGGGGTCTTCGGCTCCTACGAGCAGTACTTC	CSVLGQGVFGSYEQYF